These T cell receptor beta chains were read from a single sample in a study of CD8 T cells in Susac syndrome. Each CDR3 protein gets one entry after TCRdb re-called the immunoSEQ multiplex PCR reads with MiXCR. Of about 300,000 distinct CDR3 sequences in the sample, 90% to 95% were seen once. Input material: CD4+ T cells from PBMCs. Source of these receptors: a human donor with multiple sclerosis. Each CDR3 is given with its conserved first and last residue.

TRBJ2-2	TRBV20-1	CSARSAAGDTGELFF
TRBJ2-7	TRBV7-9	CASATGSYEQYF
TRBJ2-3	TRBV7-2	CASSLDGLVADTQYF
TRBJ2-5	TRBV5-1	CASSLGSRPYQETQYF
TRBJ2-2	TRBV12-3/TRBV12-4	CASGRWGRIAGELFF
TRBJ2-3	TRBV27	CASSLTPSVDTQYF
TRBJ2-1	TRBV20-1	CSARAGGFDNEQFF
TRBJ1-1	TRBV7-2	CATRVPNTEAFF
TRBJ2-2	TRBV9	CASSADLAVITGELFF
TRBJ2-2	TRBV6-2/TRBV6-3	CASSYSPGTGNTGELFF
TRBJ2-7	TRBV7-2	CASSLGGGPSSYEQYF
TRBJ1-2	TRBV3-1	CASRPGGQHYGYTF
TRBJ1-4	TRBV19	CASSSDRGGNEKLFF
TRBJ1-4	TRBV4-3	CASSQDTNSKLFF
TRBJ2-5	TRBV11-2	CASSAGHQETQYF